The next 9 T cell receptor beta chains were all read from a single sample in a study of cytomegalovirus exposure and HLA in healthy donors. 60 Vbeta and 13 Jbeta primers were used in PCR. Assay used: immunoSEQ multiplex PCR; TCRdb lists only in-frame clones, some missing. The table includes approximately 120,000 clones, roughly 85% detected once. Sequenced: PBMCs. These receptors were collected from a woman younger than 45 in good health and CMV-seropositive.

CDR3: CASSLEAITEAFF. DNA of the CDR3: TGCGCCAGCAGCTTGGAAGCGATCACTGAAGCTTTCTTT. The chain links TRBV5-1 to TRBJ1-1; no clear D gene. The CDR3 extends over 13 amino acids. Looked up from germline, CDR1 is SGHRS and CDR2 is YFSETQ. Trimming stripped 0 bases from V and 4 bases from J, with 7 bases between.

This clone was counted once. The V gene is TRBV28, the J gene TRBJ2-7; perhaps TRBD1 as D (6 bases). The germline V and J ends were trimmed by 6 bases and 2 bases, with 14 bases remaining between them. Looked up from germline, CDR1 is MDHEN and CDR2 is SYDVKM. CDR3 length: 14 amino acids. CDR3 amino acids: CASSPGQIPYEQYF. The CDR3 nucleotides are TGTGCCAGCAGCCCCGGACAGATTCCCTACGAGCAGTACTTC.

The CDR3 protein is CASSPSQRDEKLFF. The CDR3 region has the DNA TGCGCCAGCAGCCCCTCCCAGAGGGATGAAAAACTGTTTTTT. This chain joins TRBV5-1 and TRBJ1-4; D is unclear. The germline V and J ends were trimmed by 4 bases and 6 bases, with 13 bases remaining between them. The germline CDR1 and CDR2 sequences are SGHRS and YFSETQ. The CDR3 loop spans 14 amino acids.

CDR3 in amino acids: CASSPYAGVSYNEQFF. CDR3 nucleotides: TGTGCCAGCAGTCCTTACGCGGGAGTCTCCTACAATGAGCAGTTCTTC. The chain combines TRBV27 with TRBJ2-1; 7 bases map to TRBD2. The CDR3 totals 16 residues. V shed 5 bases, J shed 0 bases, and the junction held 7 bases outside the gene matches. CDR1 and CDR2 from the germline V gene are MNHEY and SMNVEV (reference sequence).

J is TRBJ1-2 and V is TRBV10-3, with a weak D call TRBD1 (6 bases). The germline CDR1 and CDR2 sequences are ENHRY and SYGVKD. The CDR3 spans 17 residues. V lost 2 bases and J 0 bases, leaving 16 bases between the germline ends. CDR3 loop: CAISEIGQGPPNYGYTF. The CDR3 nucleotides are TGTGCCATCAGTGAGATCGGGCAGGGGCCGCCTAACTATGGCTACACCTTC.

The chain employs TRBV11-3 and TRBJ2-1; no clear D. This CDR3 has 13 amino acids. The V end was cut by 0 bases, the J end by 8 bases, with 8 bases between. The germline V gene encodes CDR1 SGHNT and CDR2 YENEEA. CDR3 residues: CASSLDQRDEQFF. The CDR3 coding sequence is TGTGCCAGCAGCTTAGACCAGCGTGATGAGCAGTTCTTC.

This chain links TRBV28 with TRBJ1-4; 9 positions agree with TRBD1. CDR3 length equals 15 residues. V lost 4 bases to trimming and J lost 6 bases; unmatched junction nucleotides: 6. The V gene's germline CDR1 is MDHEN and CDR2 SYDVKM. The CDR3 DNA follows: TGTGCCAGCAGTTCAGACAGGGGGTTGGATGAAAAACTGTTTTTT. Protein sequence: CASSSDRGLDEKLFF.

The genes are TRBV7-9 and TRBJ1-2; maybe TRBD1 (6 bases). Germline values: CDR1 SEHNR, CDR2 FQNEAQ (reference sequence). This CDR3 spans 12 amino acids. V was cut by 6 bases and J by 8 bases, with 13 bases left in between. The CDR3 is CASRGASDGYTF. In nucleotides, the CDR3 is TGTGCCAGCAGGGGGGCCAGCGACGGCTACACCTTC.

This chain uses TRBV19 with TRBJ2-3; a weak D match, TRBD2 (5 bases). The CDR3 length is 11 residues. The V end was cut by 8 bases, the J end by 6 bases, with 9 bases between. Germline CDR1 is LNHDA and CDR2 is SQIVND (reference sequence). DNA for the CDR3: TGTGCCAGTCTTGGCGGGGATACGCAGTATTTT. Its translation is CASLGGDTQYF. The complete variable domain, with remaining parts taken from reference TRBV19 and TRBJ2-3, reads DGGITQSPKYLFRKEGQNVTLSCEQNLNHDAMYWYRQDPGQGLRLIYYSQIVNDFQKGDIAEGYSVSREKKESFPLTVTSAQKNPTAFYLCASLGGDTQYFGPGTRLTVL.